These 22 T cell receptor beta chains were sequenced from one sample in a study of T cells after yellow fever vaccination. TCRdb fed the 5' RACE reads into MiXCR, producing one record per CDR3 protein. The sample lists approximately 510,000 distinct CDR3 sequences; around a fifth were seen once. This specimen was PBMCs, taken roughly 23 days after the first yellow fever vaccination. These receptors originate from a man aged 18 to 30 who received the YFV17D yellow fever vaccine.

The chain has TRBV24-1 and TRBJ2-1, with TRBD2 matching over 10 bases. Germline CDR1 KGHDR, CDR2 SFDVKD. Unmatched junction bases numbered 14, after V lost 4 bases and J lost 9 bases. The CDR3 extends over 17 amino acids. The CDR3 DNA is TGTGCCACCAGTGACCCTCTAAGCGGGGGGGCCGGTCTTGAGCAGTTCTTC. This sequence encodes CATSDPLSGGAGLEQFF.

The genes are TRBV12-3 or TRBV12-4 and TRBJ2-3; D remains ambiguous. The CDR3 sequence is 13 residues long. Trimming stripped 7 bases from V and 5 bases from J, with 13 bases between. As DNA, the CDR3 is TGTGCCAGCACTCCAGGCTTCGGAGATACGCAGTATTTT. Translation: CASTPGFGDTQYF.

This clonotype showed up many times. The chain combines TRBV6-2 or TRBV6-3 with TRBJ2-1; the match to TRBD1 covers 9 bases. The CDR3 extends over 15 amino acids. V gave up 4 bases and J gave up 4 bases; unmatched junction bases: 5. CDR1 MNHEY and CDR2 SVGEGT come from the germline V gene. The CDR3 is CASSSGQGSYNEQFF. The CDR3 DNA reads as TGTGCCAGCAGTTCCGGACAGGGGTCATACAATGAGCAGTTCTTC.

This clonotype was recorded at least ten times. The chain combines TRBV9 with TRBJ1-1, with a possible D match to TRBD1 (5 bases). The CDR3 extends over 14 amino acids. From germline, CDR1 is SGDLS and CDR2 YYNGEE. Trimming left V 0 bases short and J 4 bases short, with 10 bases between. The CDR3 spells CASSVGGGGTEAFF. The CDR3 region has the DNA TGTGCCAGCAGCGTAGGGGGCGGCGGCACTGAAGCTTTCTTT.

The rearrangement joins TRBV7-9 to TRBJ2-1, with TRBD1 matching 7 bases. Trimming removed 5 bases from V and 6 bases from J; junction bases left unmatched: 7. Germline loops: CDR1 SEHNR, CDR2 FQNEAQ (reference sequence). The CDR3 covers 14 residues. CDR3 nucleotide sequence: TGTGCCAGCAGCCCCCGACAGGGACCCAATGAGCAGTTCTTC. Protein: CASSPRQGPNEQFF.

The chain has TRBV7-2 and TRBJ1-3, with D unclear. V gave up 2 bases and J gave up 0 bases, with 8 bases separating them. Germline V CDR1 and CDR2: SGHTA, FQGNSA. The CDR3 extends over 15 amino acids. The CDR3 DNA follows: TGTGCCAGCAGCTTAAACGGGGACTCTGGAAACACCATATATTTT. As protein: CASSLNGDSGNTIYF.

This chain links TRBV27 with TRBJ1-2; 8 positions match TRBD1. Germline trimming cut 9 bases from V and 8 bases from J; bases unmatched to any gene: 8. CDR1 is MNHEY, CDR2 SMNVEV, per germline (reference sequence). The length of the CDR3 is 12 residues. CDR3 in amino acids: CASSTGGRGYTF. The DNA for the CDR3 is TGTGCCAGTTCTACAGGGGGGAGAGGCTACACCTTC.

About this clonotype itself: The junction departs from germline at one end; a sequencing error may be responsible. This chain joins TRBV5-4 and TRBJ2-6; D may correspond to TRBD1 or TRBD2 (5 bases each). Germline V gives CDR1 SGHNT, CDR2 YYREEE (reference sequence). This CDR3 comprises 14 residues. The CDR3 DNA follows: TGTGCCAGCAGGAGGGGTGGTGGGGCCAACGTCCTGATTTTC. It is translated as CASRRGGGANVLIF.

This chain joins TRBV6-1 and TRBJ1-5; 11 nucleotides match TRBD1. V gave up 7 bases and J gave up 6 bases; unmatched junction bases: 5. Germline V CDR1 and CDR2: MNHNS, SASEGT. The CDR3 contains 14 residues. The CDR3, as DNA: TGTGCCAGCACGGGACAGGGGGTAGGTCAGCCCCAGCATTTT. Its protein is CASTGQGVGQPQHF.

This rearrangement joins TRBV20-1 to TRBJ1-2, with TRBD1 as a possible D gene (6 bases). V shed 6 bases and J shed 1 base, with 12 bases lying between them. The germline gives CDR1 DFQATT, CDR2 SNEGSKA (reference sequence). This CDR3 is 13 amino acids long. CDR3 amino acids: CSAVKGVNYGYTF. The CDR3 bases are TGCAGTGCCGTTAAGGGGGTTAACTATGGCTACACCTTC.

This clonotype was counted a few times. This chain connects TRBV6-5 to TRBJ2-3; 7 bases are a match to TRBD1. Germline V CDR1 and CDR2: MNHEY, SVGAGI. The V gene end was trimmed by 6 bases and the J gene end by 5 bases; junction bases not matched to a gene: 8. The CDR3 is made up of 14 amino acids. The CDR3, as DNA: TGTGCCAGCAGATTAGACAGGGCAAGAGATACGCAGTATTTT. It yields the protein CASRLDRARDTQYF.

The chain uses TRBV4-1 and TRBJ2-4; D possibly matches TRBD1 or TRBD2 (7 bases each). Trimming stripped 4 bases from V and 0 bases from J, with 22 bases between. Germline-derived CDR1 and CDR2 are MGHRA and YSYEKL. The CDR3 has 19 residues. The DNA of the CDR3 is TGCGCCAGCAGCCTAAGCAGGGGGGGGGACCTACTAGCCAAAAACATTCAGTACTTC. Protein sequence: CASSLSRGGDLLAKNIQYF.

This clonotype was detected many times. V is TRBV12-3 or TRBV12-4 and J is TRBJ2-1; tentatively, D is TRBD2 (6 bases). The CDR3 runs 15 residues. Trimming left V 2 bases short and J 7 bases short, with 15 bases between. This CDR3 is CASSLILRAGNEQFF. CDR3 nucleotide sequence: TGTGCCAGCAGTTTAATCCTCCGCGCGGGGAATGAGCAGTTCTTC.

There are a few counts of this clonotype. V gene TRBV11-2 combines with J gene TRBJ1-2; 11 bases agree with TRBD1. Germline V gene data show CDR1 as SGHAT and CDR2 as FQNNGV. This CDR3 has 18 residues. The ends lost 5 bases at V and 3 bases at J; junction bases unmatched: 14. The CDR3 bases are TGTGCCAGCAGCGGGGGCGGACAGGGGGCGCATGGATACTATGGCTACACCTTC. Its protein product is CASSGGGQGAHGYYGYTF.

V gene TRBV7-6 combines with J gene TRBJ1-6; the D gene is possibly TRBD1 (5 bases). This CDR3 region has 12 residues. Germline V gene lookup returns CDR1 SGHVS and CDR2 FNYEAQ. V dropped 8 bases and J dropped 11 bases, with 13 bases sitting between them. This CDR3 is CASGQVGAPLHF. CDR3 DNA: TGTGCCAGCGGCCAGGTGGGGGCACCCCTCCACTTT.

The chain combines TRBV7-9 with TRBJ2-7; D tentatively reads TRBD1 or TRBD2 (5 bases each). V lost 5 bases to trimming and J lost 4 bases, with 9 bases between them. Germline V gives CDR1 SEHNR, CDR2 FQNEAQ (reference sequence). The length of the CDR3 is 12 residues. In DNA, the CDR3 is TGTGCCAGCAGCGGCAGGGAGTACGAGCAGTACTTC. As protein: CASSGREYEQYF. The whole variable domain, remainder taken from reference TRBV7-9 and TRBJ2-7, is DTGVSQNPRHKITKRGQNVTFRCDPISEHNRLYWYRQTLGQGPEFLTYFQNEAQLEKSRLLSDRFSAERPKGSFSTLEIQRTEQGDSAMYLCASSGREYEQYFGPGTRLTVT.

This clonotype was seen at least ten times. The V call is TRBV5-1, the J call TRBJ2-5, with D unresolved. Per the germline V gene, CDR1 is SGHRS and CDR2 is YFSETQ. Trimming took off 4 bases at V and 1 base at J, with 14 bases between the two ends. The CDR3 loop spans 15 amino acids. CDR3 nucleotides: TGCGCCAGCAGCCCCGGCCATGGCAGCCAAGAGACCCAGTACTTC. This translates into CASSPGHGSQETQYF.

This clonotype was counted between two and nine times. The chain couples TRBV10-3 to TRBJ2-1; 9 bases are shared with TRBD2. After removal of 6 bases from V and 6 bases from J, the junction contained 9 bases not matched to a gene. The CDR3 has 15 residues. CDR1 and CDR2 (germline): ENHRY, SYGVKD. In nucleotides, the CDR3 is TGTGCCATCAGGGGCGGGGGGGCTTCGGGCAATGAGCAGTTCTTC. Translating gives CAIRGGGASGNEQFF.

The rearrangement uses TRBV18 and TRBJ1-6, with TRBD1 as a possible D gene (6 bases). Germline CDR1 KGHSH, CDR2 LQKENI. The V gene lost 5 bases and the J gene lost 7 bases, with 12 bases spanning the gap. The CDR3 is 14 residues long. The CDR3: CASSAAQGNSPLHF. The CDR3, as DNA: TGTGCCAGCTCAGCGGCACAGGGCAATTCACCCCTCCACTTT. Complete variable domain (other parts from reference TRBV18 and TRBJ1-6): NAGVMQNPRHLVRRRGQEARLRCSPMKGHSHVYWYRQLPEEGLKFMVYLQKENIIDESGMPKERFSAEFPKEGPSILRIQQVVRGDSAAYFCASSAAQGNSPLHFGNGTRLTVT.

This chain uses TRBV20-1 with TRBJ2-1; TRBD2 aligns across 13 bases. Trimming removed 8 bases from V and 15 bases from J; junction bases left unmatched: 13. The germline V gene encodes CDR1 DFQATT and CDR2 SNEGSKA (reference sequence). This CDR3 contains 13 residues. The DNA for the CDR3 is TGCAGTACTCCAGGACTAGCGGGGGCCCCCCCGTTCTTC. Encoded protein: CSTPGLAGAPPFF.

The rearrangement uses TRBV28 and TRBJ2-7; the D gene is possibly TRBD1 (5 bases). The CDR3 runs to 13 residues. Germline CDR1 reads MDHEN; CDR2 reads SYDVKM. V lost 6 bases, J lost 2 bases, and 11 bases lay in between. Here the CDR3 reads CASSWGGAYEQYV. The CDR3 nucleotides are TGTGCCAGCAGCTGGGGCGGAGCCTACGAGCAGTACGTC.

The chain couples TRBV29-1 to TRBJ2-5; 11 bases are shared with TRBD2. Trimming at V came to 6 bases and at J to 2 bases, leaving 5 bases not matched to a gene. The germline V gene has CDR1 SQVTM and CDR2 ANQGSEA. CDR3 length: 14 residues. CDR3 protein: CSVTLAGGQETQYF. CDR3 DNA: TGCAGCGTAACCCTAGCGGGGGGACAAGAGACCCAGTACTTC.